This TCR beta chain was documented in a study of blood T cells in healthy people across ages. The CDR3 loop spans 16 amino acids. Trimming took 1 base from V and 0 from J, leaving 11 bases between them. The germline V gene has CDR1 SNHLY and CDR2 FYNNEI. The authors ran a second PCR of 7 to 11 cycles using a sample-barcoded 5' primer and a J-beta primer mix. The authors tagged each cDNA molecule using a template-switch adaptor with 12 random nucleotides. Any given sample supplied a minimum of 3 million CDR3-containing paired-end reads. TCRdb re-derived calls from the 5' RACE reads in MiXCR, one entry per CDR3 protein. The table has some 1.4 million distinct CDR3 sequences, approximately 42% seen once; the top ten hold under 8%. Each donor was a healthy Caucasian individual from Russia, aged about 6 to 100. Extractions gave at least 6 micrograms of total RNA per sample.

The V gene is TRBV2, the J gene TRBJ2-3; D might be TRBD1 (5 bases). The sequence derives from a woman between 18 and 29 years old in good health. Sequenced material: blood. CDR3 loop: CASSEGRESSTDTQYF. As DNA, the CDR3 is TGTGCCAGCAGTGAAGGCAGGGAATCGAGCACAGATACGCAGTATTTT.